The clone carrying this T cell receptor (beta chain) has a handful of counts. The CDR3 runs to 11 residues. Deletions cut 5 bases from V and 7 bases from J, with 8 bases between. Germline lookup yields CDR1 SNHLY and CDR2 FYNNEI. This sample was taken from a study of beta chain features in type 1 diabetes. Every isolated RNA sample was fully reverse transcribed, so sequencing captured expressed TCRB transcripts. The protocol was immunoSEQ multiplex PCR, while the TCRdb copy is restricted to in-frame clones and leaves out a portion. The table includes 350,000 or so clones, around 20% detected once. Sequenced input: naive CD4+ T cells from blood. This receptor was obtained from a woman between 18 and 30 years old in good health. The genes are TRBV2 and TRBJ1-2; D may be TRBD1 (6 bases). CDR3 bases: TGTGCCAGCAGTCCCAGGGGTGGCTACACCTTC. Translating gives CASSPRGGYTF.